A selection of T cell receptor beta chains follows, all from one sample in a study of CD8+ T cells in alopecia areata. The assay was immunoSEQ multiplex PCR, and TCRdb's table has in-frame clones only and misses some. Altogether some 170,000 clones are present, about 70% being singletons, with the ten largest covering about an eighth. The sequenced sample was CD8+ T cells sorted from blood, obtained at week 0. Receptor source: a human donor with alopecia areata. The CDR3 runs from the conserved cysteine through the conserved F or W. Fields, in order: V gene, clone size, D gene, J gene, CDR3 protein, CDR3 DNA. The D gene is left open where the match is weak. Clone size is stated in some rows and not others, as once, few, many or a class when expanded.

v_call: TRBV30
clone_size: .
d_call: TRBD1
j_call: TRBJ1-2
cdr3_aa: CAWNGGTGINYGYTF
cdr3_nt: TGTGCCTGGAACGGAGGGACAGGGATCAACTATGGCTACACCTTC

v_call: TRBV7-9
clone_size: .
d_call: .
j_call: TRBJ2-7
cdr3_aa: CASSRAAEGGYEQYF
cdr3_nt: TGTGCCAGCAGCCGAGCCGCAGAGGGAGGCTACGAGCAGTACTTC

v_call: TRBV7-2
clone_size: .
d_call: TRBD1
j_call: TRBJ1-2
cdr3_aa: CASSLEGQGTYGYTF
cdr3_nt: TGTGCCAGCAGCTTAGAGGGACAGGGGACCTATGGCTACACCTTC

v_call: TRBV29-1
clone_size: few
d_call: TRBD2
j_call: TRBJ2-7
cdr3_aa: CSVAGTLAAYEQYF
cdr3_nt: TGCAGCGTTGCCGGGACGCTAGCGGCCTACGAGCAGTACTTC

v_call: TRBV2
clone_size: .
d_call: .
j_call: TRBJ1-2
cdr3_aa: CASSEDPWDVPKAYGYTF
cdr3_nt: TGTGCCAGCAGTGAGGACCCCTGGGACGTTCCCAAGGCGTATGGCTACACCTTC

v_call: TRBV7-9
clone_size: few
d_call: .
j_call: TRBJ2-1
cdr3_aa: CASGFVGEQFF
cdr3_nt: TGTGCCTCTGGGTTTGTGGGTGAGCAGTTCTTC

v_call: TRBV29-1
clone_size: .
d_call: TRBD2
j_call: TRBJ2-7
cdr3_aa: CSVPTSGGANEQYF
cdr3_nt: TGCAGCGTGCCCACTAGCGGGGGGGCGAACGAGCAGTACTTC

v_call: TRBV2
clone_size: few
d_call: .
j_call: TRBJ1-2
cdr3_aa: CASSEAPRDYGYTF
cdr3_nt: TGTGCCAGCAGTGAAGCGCCCAGGGACTATGGCTACACCTTC

v_call: TRBV5-1
clone_size: .
d_call: TRBD1
j_call: TRBJ2-7
cdr3_aa: CASSLDRGYEQYF
cdr3_nt: TGCGCCAGCAGCTTGGACAGGGGCTACGAGCAGTACTTC

v_call: TRBV9
clone_size: .
d_call: TRBD1
j_call: TRBJ2-5
cdr3_aa: CASSEGAVVQETQYF
cdr3_nt: TGTGCCAGCAGCGAGGGGGCGGTAGTTCAAGAGACCCAGTACTTC

v_call: TRBV29-1
clone_size: once
d_call: .
j_call: TRBJ2-2
cdr3_aa: CSALETGELFF
cdr3_nt: TGCAGCGCCCTCGAAACCGGGGAGCTGTTTTTT

v_call: TRBV29-1
clone_size: .
d_call: .
j_call: TRBJ1-2
cdr3_aa: CSVDWSSGTNYGYTF
cdr3_nt: TGCAGCGTTGATTGGTCCTCAGGAACCAACTATGGCTACACCTTC

v_call: TRBV2
clone_size: .
d_call: TRBD1
j_call: TRBJ2-6
cdr3_aa: CASRADRASGANVLTF
cdr3_nt: TGTGCCAGCAGAGCCGACAGGGCCTCTGGGGCCAACGTCCTGACTTTC

v_call: TRBV29-1
clone_size: .
d_call: TRBD2
j_call: TRBJ2-3
cdr3_aa: CSGRVGQRGLADTQYF
cdr3_nt: TGCAGTGGGCGAGTCGGGCAGCGGGGGCTTGCAGATACGCAGTATTTT

v_call: TRBV7-9
clone_size: .
d_call: TRBD1
j_call: TRBJ1-1
cdr3_aa: CASSLIGTGFEAFF
cdr3_nt: TGTGCCAGCAGCTTAATTGGGACAGGGTTCGAAGCTTTCTTT